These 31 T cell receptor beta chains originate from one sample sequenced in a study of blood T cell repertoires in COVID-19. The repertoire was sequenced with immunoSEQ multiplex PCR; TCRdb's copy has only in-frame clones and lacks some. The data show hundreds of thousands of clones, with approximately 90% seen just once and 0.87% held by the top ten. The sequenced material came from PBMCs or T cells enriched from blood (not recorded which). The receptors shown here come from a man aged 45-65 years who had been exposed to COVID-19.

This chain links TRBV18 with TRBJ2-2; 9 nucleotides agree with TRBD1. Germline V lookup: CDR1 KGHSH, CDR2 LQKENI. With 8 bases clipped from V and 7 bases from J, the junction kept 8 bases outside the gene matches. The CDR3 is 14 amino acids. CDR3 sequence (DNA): TGTGCCAGCGTTCCGGGACAGGGAAACGGGGAGCTGTTTTTT. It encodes CASVPGQGNGELFF.

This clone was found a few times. CDR3 bases: TGTGCCAGCGATAAGCCCGGGACACTACTGTCCTACGAGCAGTACGTC. Amino acids: CASDKPGTLLSYEQYV. The J gene is TRBJ2-7, the V gene TRBV9; a possible D gene is TRBD1 (6 bases). The V gene lost 7 bases and the J gene lost 1 base, with 21 bases spanning the gap. Germline CDR1 and CDR2: SGDLS and YYNGEE. The CDR3 loop spans 16 amino acids.

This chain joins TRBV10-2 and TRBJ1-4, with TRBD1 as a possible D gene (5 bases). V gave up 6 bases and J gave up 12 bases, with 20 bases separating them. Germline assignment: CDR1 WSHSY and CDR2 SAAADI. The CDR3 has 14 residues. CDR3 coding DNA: TGCGCCAGCAGCCCAGTTGGGGCCCGGGGGGAACTGTTTTTT. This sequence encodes CASSPVGARGELFF.

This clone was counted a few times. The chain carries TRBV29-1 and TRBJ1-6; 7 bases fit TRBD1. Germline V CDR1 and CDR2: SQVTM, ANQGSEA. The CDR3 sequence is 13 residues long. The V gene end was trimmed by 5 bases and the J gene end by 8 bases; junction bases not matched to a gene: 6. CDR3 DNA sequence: TGCAGCGTTACACAGGGGCGGGATTCACCCCTCCACTTT. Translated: CSVTQGRDSPLHF.

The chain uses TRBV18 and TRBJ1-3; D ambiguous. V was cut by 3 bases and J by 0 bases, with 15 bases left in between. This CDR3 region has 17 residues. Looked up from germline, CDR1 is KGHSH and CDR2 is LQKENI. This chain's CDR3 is CASSPVAAARSGNTIYF. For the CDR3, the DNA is TGTGCCAGCTCACCCGTTGCGGCCGCACGCTCTGGAAACACCATATATTTT.

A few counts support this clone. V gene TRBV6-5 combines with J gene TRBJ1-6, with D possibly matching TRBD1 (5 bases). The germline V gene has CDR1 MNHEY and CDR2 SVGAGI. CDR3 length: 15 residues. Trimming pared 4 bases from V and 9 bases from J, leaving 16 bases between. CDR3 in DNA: TGTGCCAGCAGTTCCGTCGGGGGAACGGGTTCACCCCTCCACTTT. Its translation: CASSSVGGTGSPLHF.

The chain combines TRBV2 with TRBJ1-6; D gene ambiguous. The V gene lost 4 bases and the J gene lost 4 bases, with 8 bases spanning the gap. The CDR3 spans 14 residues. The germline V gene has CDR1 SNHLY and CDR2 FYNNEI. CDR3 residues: CASSVTSYNSPLHF. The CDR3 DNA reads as TGTGCCAGCAGTGTTACCAGTTATAATTCACCCCTCCACTTT.

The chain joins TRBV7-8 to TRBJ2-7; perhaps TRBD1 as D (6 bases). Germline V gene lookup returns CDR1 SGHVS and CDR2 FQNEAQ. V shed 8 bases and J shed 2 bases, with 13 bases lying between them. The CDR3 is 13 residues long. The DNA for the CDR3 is TGTGCCAGCCACGGGGCAGGGGCCTACGAGCAGTACTTC. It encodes CASHGAGAYEQYF. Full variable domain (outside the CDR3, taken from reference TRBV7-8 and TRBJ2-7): GAGVSQSPRYKVAKRGQDVALRCDPISGHVSLFWYQQALGQGPEFLTYFQNEAQLDKSGLPSDRFFAERPEGSVSTLKIQRTQQEDSAVYLCASHGAGAYEQYFGPGTRLTVT.

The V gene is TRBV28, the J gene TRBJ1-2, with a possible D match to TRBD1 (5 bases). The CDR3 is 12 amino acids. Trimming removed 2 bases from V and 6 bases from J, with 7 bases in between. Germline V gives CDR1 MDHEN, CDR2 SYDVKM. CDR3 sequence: CASSLSRDGYTF. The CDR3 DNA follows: TGTGCCAGCAGTTTAAGCAGGGATGGCTACACCTTC.

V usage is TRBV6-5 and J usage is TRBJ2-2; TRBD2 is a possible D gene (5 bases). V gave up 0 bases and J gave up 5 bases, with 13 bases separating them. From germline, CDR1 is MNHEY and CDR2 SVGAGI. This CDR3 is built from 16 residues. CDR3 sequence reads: CASSYSIGEWTGELFF. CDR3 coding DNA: TGTGCCAGCAGTTACTCGATCGGGGAATGGACCGGGGAGCTGTTTTTT.

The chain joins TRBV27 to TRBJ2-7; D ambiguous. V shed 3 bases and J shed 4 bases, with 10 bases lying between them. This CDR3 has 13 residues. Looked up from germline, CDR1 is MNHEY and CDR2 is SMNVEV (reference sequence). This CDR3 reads CASSFSAAYEQYF. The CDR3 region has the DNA TGTGCCAGCAGTTTTTCGGCAGCGTACGAGCAGTACTTC.

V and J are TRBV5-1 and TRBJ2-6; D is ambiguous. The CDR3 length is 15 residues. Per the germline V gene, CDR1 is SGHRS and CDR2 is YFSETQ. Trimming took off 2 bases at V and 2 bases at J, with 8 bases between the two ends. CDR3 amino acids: CASSLTAPGANVLTF. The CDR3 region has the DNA TGCGCCAGCAGCTTAACAGCCCCTGGGGCCAACGTCCTGACTTTC.

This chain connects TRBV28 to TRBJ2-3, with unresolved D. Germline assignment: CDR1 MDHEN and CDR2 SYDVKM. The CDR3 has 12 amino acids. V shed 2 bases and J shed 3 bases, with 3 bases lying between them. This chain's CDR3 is CASSLQTDTQYF. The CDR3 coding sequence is TGTGCCAGCAGTTTACAGACAGATACGCAGTATTTT.

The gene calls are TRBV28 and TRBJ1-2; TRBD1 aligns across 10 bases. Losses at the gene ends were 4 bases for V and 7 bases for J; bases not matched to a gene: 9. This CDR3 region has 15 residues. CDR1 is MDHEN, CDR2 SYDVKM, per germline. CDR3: CASSSRMTGGGGYTF. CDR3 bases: TGTGCCAGCAGTTCTAGAATGACAGGGGGCGGTGGCTACACCTTC.

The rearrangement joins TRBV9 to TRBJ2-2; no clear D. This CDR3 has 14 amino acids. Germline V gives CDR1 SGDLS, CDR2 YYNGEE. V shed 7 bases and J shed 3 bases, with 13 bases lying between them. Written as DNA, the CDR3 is TGTGCCAGCGGGCAGAACGTCGACACCGGGGAGCTGTTTTTT. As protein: CASGQNVDTGELFF. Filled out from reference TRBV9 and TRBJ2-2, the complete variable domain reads DSGVTQTPKHLITATGQRVTLRCSPRSGDLSVYWYQQSLDQGLQFLIQYYNGEERAKGNILERFSAQQFPDLHSELNLSSLELGDSALYFCASGQNVDTGELFFGEGSRLTVL.

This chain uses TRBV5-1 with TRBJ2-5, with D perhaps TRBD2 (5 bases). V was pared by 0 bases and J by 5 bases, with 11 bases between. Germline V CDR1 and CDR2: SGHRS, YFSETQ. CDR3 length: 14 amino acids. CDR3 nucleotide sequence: TGCGCCAGCAGCTTGGGGGCAGGCGGGGAGACCCAGTACTTC. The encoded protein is CASSLGAGGETQYF.

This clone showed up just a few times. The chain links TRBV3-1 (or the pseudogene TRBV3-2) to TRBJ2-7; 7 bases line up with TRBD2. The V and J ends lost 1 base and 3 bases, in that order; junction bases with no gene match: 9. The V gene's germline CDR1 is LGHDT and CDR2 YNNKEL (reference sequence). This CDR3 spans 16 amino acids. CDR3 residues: CASSQGVGGSLYEQYV. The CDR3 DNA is TGTGCCAGCAGCCAAGGGGTCGGCGGGAGCCTCTACGAGCAGTACGTC.

This CDR3 is CASSGFAGAETEAFF. CDR3 coding DNA: TGTGCCAGCAGTGGATTTGCGGGGGCAGAAACTGAAGCTTTCTTT. The rearrangement links TRBV25-1 to TRBJ1-1; a weak D match, TRBD1 (6 bases). CDR3 size: 15 residues. Germline CDR1 is MGHDK and CDR2 is SYGVNS. With 4 bases removed from V and 5 bases from J, the gap between germline ends came to 17 bases. The variable domain in full, completed from reference TRBV25-1 and TRBJ1-1, reads EADIYQTPRYLVIGTGKKITLECSQTMGHDKMYWYQQDPGMELHLIHYSYGVNSTEKGDLSSESTVSRIRTEHFPLTLESARPSHTSQYLCASSGFAGAETEAFFGQGTRLTVV.

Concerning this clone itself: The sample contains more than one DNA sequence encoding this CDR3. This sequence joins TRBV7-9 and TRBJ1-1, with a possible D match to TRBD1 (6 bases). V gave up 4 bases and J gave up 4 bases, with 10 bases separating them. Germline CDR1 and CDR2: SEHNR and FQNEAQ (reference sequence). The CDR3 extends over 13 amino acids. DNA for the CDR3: TGTGCCAGCAGCTCGACAGGTAGCACTGAAGCTTTCTTT. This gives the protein CASSSTGSTEAFF.

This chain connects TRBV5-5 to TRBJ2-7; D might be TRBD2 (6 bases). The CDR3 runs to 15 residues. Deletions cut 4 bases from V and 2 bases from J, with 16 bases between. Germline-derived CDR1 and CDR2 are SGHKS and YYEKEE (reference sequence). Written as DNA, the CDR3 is TGTGCCAGCAGCCGGGGAGGTGGGATCGCCTACGAGCAGTACTTC. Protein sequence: CASSRGGGIAYEQYF.

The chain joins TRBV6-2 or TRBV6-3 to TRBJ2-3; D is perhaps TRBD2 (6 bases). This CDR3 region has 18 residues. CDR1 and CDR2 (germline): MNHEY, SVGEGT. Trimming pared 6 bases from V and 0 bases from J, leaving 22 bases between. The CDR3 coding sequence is TGTGCCAGCAGCCCTCCCCCCGGGCGGGGCGGGAGCACAGATACGCAGTATTTT. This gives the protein CASSPPPGRGGSTDTQYF.

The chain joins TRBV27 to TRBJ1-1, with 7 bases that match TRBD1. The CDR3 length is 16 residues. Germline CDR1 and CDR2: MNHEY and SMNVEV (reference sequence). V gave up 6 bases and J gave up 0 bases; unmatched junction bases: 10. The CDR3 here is CASSPTKGAMNTEAFF. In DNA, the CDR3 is TGTGCCAGCAGCCCGACAAAGGGGGCGATGAACACTGAAGCTTTCTTT.

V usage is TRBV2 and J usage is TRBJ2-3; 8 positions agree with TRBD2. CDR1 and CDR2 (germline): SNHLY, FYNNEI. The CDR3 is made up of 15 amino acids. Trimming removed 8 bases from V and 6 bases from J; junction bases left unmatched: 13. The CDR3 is CASLRGSGEGDTQYF. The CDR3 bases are TGTGCCAGCCTCCGGGGTAGCGGGGAGGGGGATACGCAGTATTTT.

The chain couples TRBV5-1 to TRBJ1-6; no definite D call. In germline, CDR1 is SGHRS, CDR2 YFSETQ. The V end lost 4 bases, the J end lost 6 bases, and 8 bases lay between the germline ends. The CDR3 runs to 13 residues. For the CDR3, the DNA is TGCGCCAGCAGCGACTTAGCTAATTCACCCCTCCACTTT. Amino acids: CASSDLANSPLHF.

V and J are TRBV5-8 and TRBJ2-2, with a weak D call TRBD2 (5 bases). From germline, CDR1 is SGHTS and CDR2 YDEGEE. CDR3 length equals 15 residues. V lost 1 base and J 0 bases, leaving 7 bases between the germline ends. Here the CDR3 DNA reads TGTGCCAGCAGCTTGCTAGCAGCGAACACCGGGGAGCTGTTTTTT. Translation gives CASSLLAANTGELFF.

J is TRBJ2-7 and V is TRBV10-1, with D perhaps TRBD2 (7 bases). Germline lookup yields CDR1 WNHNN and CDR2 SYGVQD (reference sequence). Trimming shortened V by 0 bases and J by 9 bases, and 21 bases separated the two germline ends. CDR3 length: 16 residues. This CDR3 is CASSESPGGQVTRQYF. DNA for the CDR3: TGCGCCAGCAGTGAGTCACCCGGGGGGCAGGTAACGCGGCAGTACTTC.

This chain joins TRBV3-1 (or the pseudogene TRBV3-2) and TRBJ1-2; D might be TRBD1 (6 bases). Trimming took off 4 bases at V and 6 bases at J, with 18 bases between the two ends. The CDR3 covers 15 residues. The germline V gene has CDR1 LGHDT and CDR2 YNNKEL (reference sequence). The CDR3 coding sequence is TGTGCCAGCAGCCGATTTTCGACAGGTCCCGATGGCTACACCTTC. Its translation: CASSRFSTGPDGYTF.

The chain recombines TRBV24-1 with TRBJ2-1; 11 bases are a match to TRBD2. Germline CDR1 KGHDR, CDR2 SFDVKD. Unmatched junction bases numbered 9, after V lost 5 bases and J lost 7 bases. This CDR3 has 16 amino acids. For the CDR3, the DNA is TGTGCCACCAGTGCGCTAGCGGGAGGATCGTGGAATGAGCAGTTCTTC. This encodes CATSALAGGSWNEQFF.

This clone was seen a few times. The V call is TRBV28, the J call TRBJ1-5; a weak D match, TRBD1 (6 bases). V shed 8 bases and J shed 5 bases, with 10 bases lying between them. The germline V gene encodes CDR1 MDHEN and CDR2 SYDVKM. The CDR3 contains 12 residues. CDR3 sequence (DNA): TGTGCCAGCCAGGCAGGGGATCAGCCCCAGCATTTT. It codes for CASQAGDQPQHF.

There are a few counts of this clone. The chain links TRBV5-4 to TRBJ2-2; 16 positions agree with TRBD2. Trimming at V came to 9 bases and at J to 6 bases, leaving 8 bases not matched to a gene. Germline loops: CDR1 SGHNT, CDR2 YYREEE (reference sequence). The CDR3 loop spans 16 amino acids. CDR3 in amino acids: CATESGTSGRAGELFF. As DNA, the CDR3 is TGTGCCACTGAGTCCGGGACTAGCGGGAGGGCCGGGGAGCTGTTTTTT.

CDR3 DNA: TGTGCCAGCAGCTTGGTTGACAGGGGGCTAGCTCAGCCCCAGCATTTT. Protein: CASSLVDRGLAQPQHF. The chain couples TRBV7-9 to TRBJ1-5; TRBD1 aligns across 10 bases. The germline gives CDR1 SEHNR, CDR2 FQNEAQ (reference sequence). The V segment lost 3 bases and the J segment 6 bases; nucleotides outside the gene matches: 8. This CDR3 contains 16 residues. The whole variable domain, filled in from reference TRBV7-9 and TRBJ1-5, reads DTGVSQNPRHKITKRGQNVTFRCDPISEHNRLYWYRQTLGQGPEFLTYFQNEAQLEKSRLLSDRFSAERPKGSFSTLEIQRTEQGDSAMYLCASSLVDRGLAQPQHFGDGTRLSIL.